This T cell receptor beta chain came from a study of blood T cell repertoires in COVID-19. Study as a whole: Sites across the United States, Italy and Spain contributed samples from acute and convalescent COVID-19. Nucleic acid was either cDNA or gDNA, and it came from T cells, B-cell-depleted T cells, or PBMCs.

Authors' data handling: How many nucleated cells were present was estimated from reference gene primer amplification. Sequencing was performed with immunoSEQ multiplex PCR; in TCRdb, only in-frame clones are kept and a portion is missing. The V and J calls and the clone size are those of that table, but D and trimming were determined from the DNA. The table records more than 90,000 clones, around 85% of them present only once. The clonotype comes from a man between 65 and 85 years old who had recovered from COVID-19. Sequenced: peripheral blood.

The CDR3 DNA sequence: TGTGCCAGCAGTGGGGGGGGGTGGCAGACGCAGTATTTT. This sequence encodes CASSGGGWQTQYF. This chain joins TRBV2 and TRBJ2-3, with 7 positions matching TRBD2. Per germline, CDR1 SNHLY and CDR2 FYNNEI. Germline trimming cut 4 bases from V and 9 bases from J; bases unmatched to any gene: 7. The CDR3 runs to 13 residues. Based on the CDR3 plus reference TRBV2 and TRBJ2-3, the full variable domain is EPEVTQTPSHQVTQMGQEVILRCVPISNHLYFYWYRQILGQKVEFLVSFYNNEISEKSEIFDDQFSVERPDGSNFTLKIRSTKLEDSAMYFCASSGGGWQTQYFGPGTRLTVL.